The rows below give T cell receptor beta chains drawn from one sample of a study of T cell responses to AZD1222 COVID-19 vaccine. This table comes from immunoSEQ multiplex PCR, and its TCRdb copy is limited to in-frame clones, with some not included. The table has approximately 110,000 clones, 85% seen once; the top ten hold 4.4%. The material sequenced was peripheral blood, taken 28 days after the second AZD1222 dose. The receptors derive from an adult who received the AZD1222 COVID-19 vaccine. CDR3s include the opening cysteine and the closing phenylalanine or tryptophan. Each record gives: V gene, J gene, clone size, D gene, CDR3 protein, CDR3 DNA. A D gene is named only where the DNA matches it firmly. A clone size is listed for some rows: how often the clone was seen (once, few, many), or a class if it is expanded.

TRBV18	TRBJ2-7	.	.	CASSPPGWGGSEQYF	TGTGCCAGCTCACCACCGGGGTGGGGCGGATCCGAGCAGTACTTC
TRBV7-9	TRBJ2-7	.	.	CASSREAEQYF	TGTGCCAGCAGCCGCGAGGCCGAGCAGTACTTC
TRBV28	TRBJ1-2	.	TRBD1	CASRRDRAFYGYTF	TGTGCCAGCAGGAGGGACAGGGCATTCTATGGCTACACCTTC
TRBV14	TRBJ2-2	.	TRBD2	CASSQLTGTTRTGELFF	TGTGCCAGCAGCCAGCTAACCGGGACTACCAGGACCGGGGAGCTGTTTTTT
TRBV25-1	TRBJ2-2	few	TRBD2	CASSERVGLAVVAGELFF	TGTGCCAGCAGTGAAAGGGTTGGACTAGCGGTTGTCGCCGGGGAGCTGTTTTTT
TRBV3-1/TRBV3-2	TRBJ2-3	once	.	CASSPSGTDTQYF	TGTGCCAGCAGCCCCAGCGGGACAGATACGCAGTATTTT
TRBV5-5	TRBJ1-1	few	.	CASSLSGAFADTEAFF	TGTGCCAGCAGCTTGTCAGGGGCATTTGCGGACACTGAAGCTTTCTTT
TRBV6-5	TRBJ1-5	.	TRBD1	CASGFTGGVEPQHF	TGTGCCAGCGGATTTACAGGGGGCGTGGAGCCCCAGCATTTT
TRBV5-5	TRBJ2-3	.	.	CASSITRGGTSTDTQYF	TGTGCCAGCAGTATTACCCGAGGAGGAACTAGCACAGATACGCAGTATTTT
TRBV9	TRBJ1-2	.	.	CASSRGGYGYTF	TGTGCCAGCAGTCGGGGGGGCTATGGCTACACCTTC
TRBV5-1	TRBJ2-3	.	.	CASSLSSPTDTQYF	TGCGCCAGCAGCTTGTCCTCCCCAACAGATACGCAGTATTTT
TRBV30	TRBJ2-1	.	.	CAWRRAGILYNEQFF	TGTGCCTGGAGAAGGGCGGGGATCCTTTACAATGAGCAGTTCTTC
TRBV5-1	TRBJ2-2	.	.	CASSLGGDTGELFF	TGCGCCAGCAGCTTGGGGGGAGACACCGGGGAGCTGTTTTTT
TRBV7-9	TRBJ2-7	.	.	CASSLAGISYEQYF	TGTGCCAGCAGCTTGGCAGGGATCTCCTACGAGCAGTACTTC
TRBV7-3	TRBJ2-3	.	TRBD2	CASSFTSGRSTDTQYF	TGTGCCAGCAGCTTCACTAGCGGGCGAAGCACAGATACGCAGTATTTT
TRBV29-1	TRBJ1-6	.	TRBD1	CSVGTGRDSPLHF	TGCAGCGTTGGGACAGGGAGGGATTCACCCCTCCACTTT
TRBV5-1	TRBJ1-1	.	.	CASSSRGDNTEAFF	TGCGCCAGCAGCTCTAGGGGAGACAACACTGAAGCTTTCTTT
TRBV28	TRBJ1-2	.	.	CASSKLSRGYTF	TGTGCCAGCAGCAAATTAAGCCGTGGCTACACCTTC
TRBV4-2	TRBJ2-3	.	.	CASSQERVANTQYF	TGTGCCAGCAGCCAAGAGCGGGTCGCTAATACGCAGTATTTT
TRBV5-6	TRBJ1-4	.	.	CASSPRTVNNEKLFF	TGTGCCAGCAGCCCCCGGACAGTTAATAATGAAAAACTGTTTTTT
TRBV4-1	TRBJ1-2	once	.	CASSPMGRTSLANYGYTF	TGCGCCAGCAGCCCAATGGGGAGGACCTCCTTAGCTAACTATGGCTACACCTTC
TRBV28	TRBJ1-1	.	TRBD1	CASGRQGALGTEAFF	TGTGCCAGCGGTCGGCAGGGGGCTTTGGGGACTGAAGCTTTCTTT
TRBV19	TRBJ1-1	.	.	CASSPRGVNTEAFF	TGTGCCAGTAGTCCTCGAGGAGTTAACACTGAAGCTTTCTTT
TRBV19	TRBJ2-6	.	.	CASISGSGVPAGANVLTF	TGTGCCAGTATCTCCGGGTCGGGGGTTCCAGCTGGGGCCAACGTCCTGACTTTC
TRBV6-4	TRBJ2-3	few	.	CASSEGGPADTQYF	TGTGCCAGCAGTGAGGGGGGCCCCGCAGATACGCAGTATTTT
TRBV6-5	TRBJ1-5	.	.	CASRPRLSNQPQHF	TGTGCCAGCAGACCTAGACTGAGCAATCAGCCCCAGCATTTT
TRBV6-2/TRBV6-3	TRBJ1-2	.	.	CASSYVGVYGYTF	TGTGCCAGCAGTTACGTGGGGGTGTATGGCTACACCTTC
TRBV11-2	TRBJ1-1	.	.	CASSPNRTEAFF	TGTGCCAGCAGCCCCAACCGCACTGAAGCTTTCTTT
TRBV5-6	TRBJ2-6	.	.	CASWREANVLTF	TGTGCCAGTTGGCGGGAAGCCAACGTCCTGACTTTC
TRBV19	TRBJ1-3	.	TRBD1	CASSILGQVPSSGNTIYF	TGTGCCAGTAGTATACTGGGACAGGTGCCGAGCTCTGGAAACACCATATATTTT
TRBV28	TRBJ2-7	.	TRBD1	CASSSPTGGSSYEQYF	TGTGCCAGCAGTTCCCCGACAGGGGGCAGCTCCTACGAGCAGTACTTC
TRBV4-2	TRBJ2-2	.	.	CASRGPGVDTGELFF	TGTGCCAGCCGGGGACCTGGGGTCGACACCGGGGAGCTGTTTTTT
TRBV6-5	TRBJ1-6	.	.	CASRHPNNSPLHF	TGTGCCAGCAGACACCCAAATAATTCACCCCTCCACTTT
TRBV12-3/TRBV12-4	TRBJ2-2	.	TRBD1	CASSQGEGGELFF	TGTGCCAGCAGTCAGGGGGAAGGCGGGGAGCTGTTTTTT
TRBV7-3	TRBJ2-1	.	.	CASSFNLNEQFF	TGTGCCAGCAGCTTCAACCTCAATGAGCAGTTCTTC
TRBV4-1	TRBJ1-5	.	.	CASRRTEVSNQPQHF	TGCGCCAGCAGGCGGACAGAGGTAAGCAATCAGCCCCAGCATTTT
TRBV7-8	TRBJ2-7	.	.	CASNRVGGSGEQYF	TGTGCCAGCAACCGGGTCGGGGGTTCGGGCGAGCAGTACTTC
TRBV24-1	TRBJ2-1	once	TRBD1	CATSAVPGQGGAYNEQFF	TGTGCCACCAGTGCTGTCCCGGGACAGGGTGGAGCCTACAATGAGCAGTTCTTC
TRBV7-2	TRBJ1-5	.	TRBD1	CASSWWGTGTGGQPQHF	TGTGCCAGCAGCTGGTGGGGGACCGGGACAGGGGGTCAGCCCCAGCATTTT
TRBV5-1	TRBJ2-5	.	TRBD2	CASSPGRASQETQYF	TGCGCCAGCAGTCCGGGGAGGGCAAGCCAAGAGACCCAGTACTTC
TRBV7-2	TRBJ1-4	.	TRBD1	CASSSRDRVGEKLFF	TGTGCCAGCAGCTCCCGGGACAGGGTGGGTGAAAAACTGTTTTTT
TRBV19	TRBJ1-1	.	TRBD1	CASSKGGPTATRTRNTEAFF	TGTGCCAGTAGTAAAGGGGGCCCCACTGCCACACGAACGAGGAACACTGAAGCTTTCTTT
TRBV19	TRBJ1-1	.	.	CASSIRTGRQNTEAFF	TGTGCCAGTAGTATTAGAACAGGTCGTCAAAACACTGAAGCTTTCTTT
TRBV5-1	TRBJ1-4	.	TRBD1	CASSPRGQANEKLFF	TGCGCCAGCAGCCCTAGGGGACAGGCTAATGAAAAACTGTTTTTT
TRBV11-2	TRBJ2-1	.	.	CASSLGRGGLGEQFF	TGTGCCAGCAGCTTAGGGAGGGGGGGCCTAGGTGAGCAGTTCTTC
TRBV5-1	TRBJ1-1	.	TRBD1	CASFQGVMNTEAFF	TGCGCCAGCTTCCAGGGGGTAATGAACACTGAAGCTTTCTTT
TRBV6-1	TRBJ2-3	.	.	CASSSHMNTDTQYF	TGTGCCAGCAGTTCCCACATGAATACAGATACGCAGTATTTT
TRBV3-1/TRBV3-2	TRBJ1-3	.	.	CASSQDTGSGNTIYF	TGTGCCAGCAGCCAAGATACAGGCTCGGGAAACACCATATATTTT
TRBV7-6	TRBJ1-4	.	.	CASSPGGSATNEKLFF	TGTGCCAGCAGCCCCGGGGGTTCTGCAACTAATGAAAAACTGTTTTTT
TRBV5-6	TRBJ2-5	.	.	CASSLGDNKYQETQYF	TGTGCCAGCAGCTTGGGCGATAACAAGTACCAAGAGACCCAGTACTTC
TRBV5-1	TRBJ2-3	.	.	CASSSPTEGTDTQYF	TGCGCCAGCAGCTCCCCCACGGAGGGCACAGATACGCAGTATTTT
TRBV6-5	TRBJ1-4	.	TRBD1	CASRPRGRGEKLFF	TGTGCCAGCAGACCGAGGGGGCGGGGCGAAAAACTGTTTTTT
TRBV4-2	TRBJ2-7	once	TRBD1	CASSFRGLNYEQYF	TGTGCCAGCAGCTTCAGGGGGCTCAACTACGAGCAGTACTTC
TRBV10-3	TRBJ2-7	.	.	CAISVGDLNSYEQYF	TGTGCCATCAGTGTTGGGGACTTAAACTCCTACGAGCAGTACTTC
TRBV19	TRBJ2-5	.	.	CASSTPGSPQETQYF	TGTGCCAGTAGTACCCCGGGCAGTCCCCAAGAGACCCAGTACTTC
TRBV5-1	TRBJ1-2	.	TRBD1	CASSTGTGGPHGYTF	TGCGCCAGCAGCACGGGGACAGGGGGCCCACATGGCTACACCTTC
TRBV28	TRBJ2-7	.	TRBD1	CASSLIGSTGAREQYF	TGTGCCAGCAGTTTAATTGGGTCGACAGGGGCCCGCGAGCAGTACTTC
TRBV30	TRBJ1-5	.	.	CAWSGAGDQPQHF	TGTGCCTGGAGTGGCGCAGGGGATCAGCCCCAGCATTTT
TRBV6-5	TRBJ2-2	few	.	CASRPQTNTGELFF	TGTGCCAGCCGCCCACAGACAAACACCGGGGAGCTGTTTTTT